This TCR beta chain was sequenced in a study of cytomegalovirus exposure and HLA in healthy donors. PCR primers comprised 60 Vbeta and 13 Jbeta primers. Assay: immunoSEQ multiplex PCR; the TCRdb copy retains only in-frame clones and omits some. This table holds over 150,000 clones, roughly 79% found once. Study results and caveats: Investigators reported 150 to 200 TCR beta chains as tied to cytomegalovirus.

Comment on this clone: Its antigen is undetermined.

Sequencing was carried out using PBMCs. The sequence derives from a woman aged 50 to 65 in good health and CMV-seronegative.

The CDR3: CASSLGGGSSKPQHF. CDR3 DNA: TGTGCCAGCAGCTTGGGGGGGGGTTCGAGTAAGCCCCAGCATTTT. The rearrangement uses TRBV5-6 and TRBJ1-5; possibly TRBD1 for D (5 bases). Trimming cost V 0 bases and J 8 bases, with 15 bases left between them. Germline CDR1 and CDR2: SGHDT and YYEEEE. The CDR3 contains 15 residues.